Below are 18 T cell receptor beta chains sequenced from a single sample in a study of read filtering for tumor transcriptome and immune sequencing. Molecular barcoded adaptors covering alpha/delta and beta/gamma chains were used on 400 ng RNA. From the reads, TCRdb called clonotypes with MiXCR, one entry per CDR3 protein. The sample comprises 120,000 or so distinct CDR3 sequences, 10% to 15% of which are singletons, and more than 9.5% rests with the top ten. The sequencing input was a population of CD138-negative cells sorted from bone marrow. These receptors originate from a donor at least 40 years old with multiple myeloma.

This clonotype was detected a few times. This may be a read error: a much more frequent sequence differs by one nucleotide. The chain combines TRBV20-1 with TRBJ2-1, with 9 bases aligning to TRBD2. The germline CDR1 and CDR2 sequences are DFQATT and SNEGSKA (reference sequence). This CDR3 is built from 14 residues. CDR3 region: CRARDRRGGYEQFF. As DNA, the CDR3 is TGCCGTGCTAGAGATCGGCGGGGGGGCTATGAGCAGTTCTTC.

This clonotype showed up many times. This chain connects TRBV27 to TRBJ1-6; no reliable D call. CDR1 is MNHEY, CDR2 SMNVEV, per germline (reference sequence). This CDR3 has 13 residues. Deletions cut 5 bases from V and 12 bases from J, with 14 bases between. CDR3 region: CASSLRRELPLHF. The CDR3 nucleotides are TGTGCCAGCAGTCTCCGGCGCGAATTACCCCTCCACTTT.

With respect to this clonotype: A much larger clonotype is one base distant, so this may be a read error. The chain employs TRBV20-1 and TRBJ1-5, with 7 bases that match TRBD1. Germline V gene sequence: CDR1 DFQATT, CDR2 SNEGSKA (reference sequence). V shed 7 bases and J 6 bases; nucleotides not matched to a gene: 12. The CDR3 consists of 14 residues. The DNA for the CDR3 is TGCAGTGTTATAGACAGGGATGGTATTCAGCCCCAGCATTTT. This codes for CSVIDRDGIQPQHF.

The table lists this clonotype with a few counts. One base away lies a much larger clone, so this may be a sequencing read error. V gene TRBV3-1 combines with J gene TRBJ2-1, with a possible D match to TRBD2 (5 bases). The CDR3 is 14 residues long. Looked up from germline, CDR1 is LGHDT and CDR2 is YNNKEL (reference sequence). The V end lost 4 bases, the J end lost 7 bases, and 14 bases lay between the germline ends. This CDR3 is CASSLVGAQNEQFF. Written as DNA, the CDR3 is TGTGCCAGCAGCCTAGTGGGAGCGCAGAATGAGCAGTTCTTC.

This clonotype was observed many times. The chain is built from TRBV19 and TRBJ1-4; maybe TRBD1 (5 bases). The CDR3 length is 13 residues. From germline, CDR1 is LNHDA and CDR2 SQIVND (reference sequence). V lost 7 bases and J lost 4, with 10 bases in between. DNA for the CDR3: TGTGCCAGTAAGAGGGGCTTTAATGAAAAACTGTTTTTT. Protein: CASKRGFNEKLFF.

This clonotype has a handful of counts. This may come from a read error, since a much larger clone is one base off. This chain uses TRBV5-1 with TRBJ2-5; either TRBD1 or TRBD2 may supply D (5 bases each). Germline CDR1 and CDR2: SGHRS and YFSETQ. The CDR3 spans 13 residues. V dropped 8 bases and J dropped 2 bases, with 13 bases sitting between them. In DNA form, the CDR3 reads TGCGCCAGGAGCCGGGACGATCAAGAGACCCAGTACTTC. Protein sequence: CARSRDDQETQYF.

This clonotype was counted ten times or more. This sequence joins TRBV28 and TRBJ1-1; D may be TRBD1 (6 bases). CDR3 length: 14 amino acids. Trimming cost V 4 bases and J 1 base, with 10 bases left between them. Per germline, CDR1 MDHEN and CDR2 SYDVKM. CDR3 in amino acids: CASSSLGQNTEAFF. The CDR3 region has the DNA TGTGCCAGCAGTTCGCTGGGACAGAACACTGAAGCTTTCTTT.

The chain joins TRBV23-1 to TRBJ1-5; D remains unclear. TRBV23-1 is an ORF for which the function is uncertain. V was cut by 0 bases and J by 0 bases, with 12 bases left in between. The CDR3 contains 17 residues. CDR3 sequence reads: CASSQSALTYSNQPQHF. The CDR3 coding sequence is TGCGCCAGCAGTCAATCGGCGCTTACCTATAGCAATCAGCCCCAGCATTTT.

This clonotype was counted many times. The chain is built from TRBV20-1 and TRBJ1-2, with 9 bases lining up with TRBD1. CDR1 and CDR2 from the germline V gene are DFQATT and SNEGSKA (reference sequence). This CDR3 has 15 amino acids. V dropped 6 bases and J dropped 0; count of bases not matched to a gene: 8. CDR3 DNA: TGCAGTGCGGTGGGGACAGGGAGATCTAACTATGGCTACACCTTC. It specifies CSAVGTGRSNYGYTF.

The chain employs TRBV12-3 or TRBV12-4 and TRBJ1-3, with a possible D match to TRBD1 (5 bases). The CDR3 is 16 residues long. Trimming removed 7 bases from V and 0 bases from J, with 16 bases in between. CDR3 sequence (DNA): TGTGCCAGCACGACAAACTGGGACTACTCTGGAAACACCATATATTTT. Protein: CASTTNWDYSGNTIYF.

This clonotype came up many times. In DNA, the CDR3 is TGCAGCGCGGGACAGCTAGGGGATACGCAGTATTTT. Protein: CSAGQLGDTQYF. This chain connects TRBV29-1 to TRBJ2-3, with 7 positions matching TRBD1. J lost 6 bases, V lost 7 bases, and 7 bases had no gene match. Germline V gives CDR1 SQVTM, CDR2 ANQGSEA. The CDR3 loop spans 12 amino acids.

This clonotype was seen a handful of times. V is TRBV29-1 and J is TRBJ2-2; a weak D match, TRBD2 (6 bases). CDR3 length equals 15 residues. V shed 5 bases and J shed 10 bases, with 23 bases lying between them. Germline V gene data show CDR1 as SQVTM and CDR2 as ANQGSEA. DNA of the CDR3: TGCAGCGTTTCCCTCGGGGGTTTTTCCCCCGAGGAGCTGTTTTTT. It codes for CSVSLGGFSPEELFF.

Ten or more counts support this clonotype. The genes are TRBV28 and TRBJ1-5; a possible D gene is TRBD1 (6 bases). Germline assignment: CDR1 MDHEN and CDR2 SYDVKM. CDR3 length: 18 amino acids. V lost 1 base and J 2 bases, leaving 18 bases between the germline ends. In nucleotides, the CDR3 is TGTGCCAGCAGTTTATTTTCAGGGGCGGGTTTCGGCAATCAGCCCCAGCATTTT. This codes for CASSLFSGAGFGNQPQHF.

This clonotype showed up many times. V is TRBV29-1 and J is TRBJ2-1; 13 positions match TRBD2. The length of the CDR3 is 16 residues. Germline loops: CDR1 SQVTM, CDR2 ANQGSEA. Unmatched junction bases numbered 3, after V lost 4 bases and J lost 0 bases. CDR3 region: CSVGTSGGSSYNEQFF. The CDR3 coding sequence is TGCAGCGTTGGGACTAGCGGGGGAAGCTCCTACAATGAGCAGTTCTTC.

A note on this clonotype: A much larger clone differs by one base, so this may be a read error. This CDR3 fails to terminate in the conserved phenylalanine or tryptophan, so it likely reflects a read error. The V gene is TRBV5-5, the J gene TRBJ2-2; D remains ambiguous. Trimming cost V 4 bases and J 5 bases, with 12 bases left between them. The CDR3 loop spans 14 amino acids. Germline V gives CDR1 SGHKS, CDR2 YYEKEE (reference sequence). CDR3 protein: CASSHDIATGELFL. CDR3 coding DNA: TGTGCCAGCAGCCACGACATCGCGACCGGGGAGCTGTTTCTT.

The rearrangement joins TRBV28 to TRBJ2-5; D not certain. The V gene's germline CDR1 is MDHEN and CDR2 SYDVKM. V was pared by 5 bases and J by 1 base, with 11 bases between. CDR3 length: 14 amino acids. The CDR3 here is CASSISGSQETQYF. For the CDR3, the DNA is TGTGCCAGCAGTATATCCGGGTCCCAAGAGACCCAGTACTTC.

In this sample, this clonotype turned up a few times. The V call is TRBV6-5, the J call TRBJ1-1; no reliable D call. Trimming removed 5 bases at V and 2 bases at J, with 6 bases between. CDR1 and CDR2 (germline): MNHEY, SVGAGI. The CDR3 runs to 12 residues. The CDR3 loop is CASSRDNTEAFF. CDR3 bases: TGTGCCAGCAGTCGAGATAACACTGAAGCTTTCTTT.

This clonotype was seen many times. J is TRBJ2-1 and V is TRBV7-9; 7 bases map to TRBD1. With 1 base clipped from V and 1 base from J, the junction kept 4 bases outside the gene matches. The length of the CDR3 is 16 residues. Germline-derived CDR1 and CDR2 are SEHNR and FQNEAQ (reference sequence). CDR3 nucleotides: TGTGCCAGCAGCTTAGATGGGGACAGATCCTACAATGAGCAGTTCTTC. Protein product: CASSLDGDRSYNEQFF.